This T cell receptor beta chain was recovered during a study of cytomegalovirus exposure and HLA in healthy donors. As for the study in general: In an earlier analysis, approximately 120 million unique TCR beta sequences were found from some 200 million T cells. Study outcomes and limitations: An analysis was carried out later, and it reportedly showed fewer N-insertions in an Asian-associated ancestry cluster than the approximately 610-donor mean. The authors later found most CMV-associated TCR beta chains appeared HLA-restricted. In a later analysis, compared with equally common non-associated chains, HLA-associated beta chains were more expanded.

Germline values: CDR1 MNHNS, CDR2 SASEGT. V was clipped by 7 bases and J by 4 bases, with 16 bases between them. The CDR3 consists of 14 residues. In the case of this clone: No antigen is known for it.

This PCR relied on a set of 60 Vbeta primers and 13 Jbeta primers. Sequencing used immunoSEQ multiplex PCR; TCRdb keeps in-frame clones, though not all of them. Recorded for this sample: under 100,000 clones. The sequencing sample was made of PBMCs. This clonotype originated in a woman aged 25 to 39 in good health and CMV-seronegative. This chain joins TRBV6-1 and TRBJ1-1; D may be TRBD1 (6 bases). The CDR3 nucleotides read TGTGCCAGCATCGCAAGACAGGCAAGCACTGAAGCTTTCTTT. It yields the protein CASIARQASTEAFF.